Included here is one TCR beta chain sequence, with context. The antigen remains undetermined. The CDR3 totals 12 residues. Trimming cost V 1 base and J 8 bases, with 8 bases left between them. Per germline, CDR1 SEHNR and CDR2 FQNEAQ (reference sequence). This record comes from a study of cytomegalovirus exposure and HLA in healthy donors. Use of 60 Vbeta and 13 Jbeta primers characterized the PCR. Using immunoSEQ multiplex PCR, the repertoire was profiled, and TCRdb retains in-frame clones only, with some absent. The repertoire consists of 130,000 or so clones, with roughly 80% occurring once and the leading ten covering 3% to 3.5%. Study findings and constraints: In a later analysis, V- and J-gene trimming of beta chains associated with a DCLRE1C missense variant, replicated independently. In vitro testing confirmed three CMV-associated chains as specific for CMV antigens. DRB1 showed the most TCR associations and HLA-C the fewest in a later analysis, as rates varied by HLA locus.

Material for sequencing was PBMCs. This TCR was recovered from a man aged 35 to 55 in good health and CMV-seronegative. V usage is TRBV7-9 and J usage is TRBJ1-2; D not resolved. CDR3: CASSLEELGYTF. The CDR3 DNA reads as TGTGCCAGCAGCTTAGAGGAGTTGGGCTACACCTTC.